The 28 T cell receptor beta chains reported below all come from one sample, sequenced in a study of shared T cell receptors in the human thymus. This table comes from immunoSEQ multiplex PCR, and its TCRdb copy is limited to in-frame clones, with some not included. The sample includes hundreds of thousands of clones, around 87% of them seen just once. This same sample was also part of a study on human thymus T cells.

Sequencing was performed on thymocytes. All receptors derive from a boy under two years old with a congenital heart defect.

The chain couples TRBV27 to TRBJ2-7, with unresolved D. Germline CDR1 MNHEY, CDR2 SMNVEV (reference sequence). Between the trimmed V and J ends, which lost 5 bases and 2 bases, there was a span of 4 bases. This CDR3 has 11 residues. CDR3 loop: CASSLAYEQYF. CDR3 DNA sequence: TGTGCCAGCAGTCTCGCCTACGAGCAGTACTTC.

V is TRBV4-1 and J is TRBJ2-5; 7 nucleotides match TRBD1. Germline CDR1 reads MGHRA; CDR2 reads YSYEKL. The CDR3 runs to 17 residues. Trimming at V came to 2 bases and at J to 7 bases, leaving 16 bases not matched to a gene. The CDR3 DNA sequence: TGCGCCAGCAGCCAATGTTTCCTCGGGACAGCAGGGGGGACCCAGTACTTC. Protein sequence: CASSQCFLGTAGGTQYF.

The chain has TRBV4-3 and TRBJ1-6; 10 bases fit TRBD1. V was pared by 5 bases and J by 10 bases, with 5 bases of the junction left unmatched. Germline V gene lookup returns CDR1 LGHNA and CDR2 YSLEER. The CDR3 loop spans 14 amino acids. The CDR3 DNA follows: TGCGCCAGCAGCTCCGGGACAGGGGAATCACCCCTCCACTTT. It translates to CASSSGTGESPLHF.

CDR3 nucleotides: TGTGCAAGTCGCTTAGCGGGGGGGCCCTCTGGAAACACCATATATTTT. Translating it yields CASRLAGGPSGNTIYF. The chain has TRBV12-2 and TRBJ1-3. TRBV12-2 represents a pseudogene. The CDR3 runs 16 residues.

The rearrangement links TRBV9 to TRBJ2-2; perhaps TRBD1 as D (6 bases). The V and J ends lost 0 bases and 6 bases respectively, with 9 bases between them. The CDR3 contains 14 residues. From germline, CDR1 is SGDLS and CDR2 YYNGEE. CDR3 in amino acids: CASSVAPGAGELFF. CDR3 coding DNA: TGTGCCAGCAGCGTAGCACCAGGGGCCGGGGAGCTGTTTTTT.

This chain links TRBV28 with TRBJ1-6; D is unresolved. From germline, CDR1 is MDHEN and CDR2 SYDVKM. CDR3 size: 14 residues. Trimming took 7 bases from V and 2 from J, leaving 9 bases between them. CDR3 residues: CASTDNTYNSPLHF. Written as DNA, the CDR3 is TGTGCCAGCACCGACAACACCTATAATTCACCCCTCCACTTT.

The rearrangement links TRBV4-3 to TRBJ2-5; D possibly corresponds to TRBD1 (5 bases). The better agreement between TRBJ2-7 and the DNA end casts doubt on the J call. The CDR3 has 21 amino acids. Germline CDR1 and CDR2: LGHNA and YSLEER. CDR3 nucleotide sequence: TGCGCCAGCAGCCAAGATCTCCAGGGAATCTTCGCAGGAATTGGGTCCTACGAGCAGTACTTC. Its protein product is CASSQDLQGIFAGIGSYEQYF.

The chain uses TRBV14 and TRBJ1-2; TRBD1 agrees at 7 bases. V was clipped by 1 base and J by 8 bases; unmatched bases: 7. The CDR3 sequence is 14 residues long. Looked up from germline, CDR1 is SGHDN and CDR2 is FVKESK. For the CDR3, the DNA is TGTGCCAGCAGCCAAGGAGGGGGCGCGTCGGGCTACACCTTC. Translated: CASSQGGGASGYTF.

The chain has TRBV28 and TRBJ2-7; 11 bases are a match to TRBD2. V trimming: 5 bases; J trimming: 2 bases; junction bases outside the gene matches: 11. Germline values: CDR1 MDHEN, CDR2 SYDVKM. The CDR3 consists of 17 residues. The CDR3 reads CASSPRLAGRKTYEQYF. As DNA, the CDR3 is TGTGCCAGCAGTCCAAGACTAGCGGGGAGAAAGACCTACGAGCAGTACTTC. The full variable domain, completed using reference TRBV28 and TRBJ2-7, is DVKVTQSSRYLVKRTGEKVFLECVQDMDHENMFWYRQDPGLGLRLIYFSYDVKMKEKGDIPEGYSVSREKKERFSLILESASTNQTSMYLCASSPRLAGRKTYEQYFGPGTRLTVT.

V is TRBV29-1 and J is TRBJ1-2, with D perhaps TRBD1 (5 bases). Germline assignment: CDR1 SQVTM and CDR2 ANQGSEA. This CDR3 contains 13 residues. Trimming stripped 2 bases from V and 7 bases from J, with 14 bases between. The CDR3 protein is CSVELGRVFGYTF. DNA of the CDR3: TGCAGCGTTGAATTGGGCAGGGTCTTTGGCTACACCTTC.

The V call is TRBV5-6, the J call TRBJ2-7; TRBD2 is a possible D gene (5 bases). Germline CDR1 is SGHDT and CDR2 is YYEEEE. V was shortened by 0 bases and J by 0 bases, with 13 bases between the two germline ends. This CDR3 contains 16 residues. DNA for the CDR3: TGTGCCAGCAGCTTGGTATTTCGCGGGCCCTCCTACGAGCAGTACTTC. The encoded protein is CASSLVFRGPSYEQYF. The whole variable domain, remainder taken from reference TRBV5-6 and TRBJ2-7, is DAGVTQSPTHLIKTRGQQVTLRCSPKSGHDTVSWYQQALGQGPQFIFQYYEEEERQRGNFPDRFSGHQFPNYSSELNVNALLLGDSALYLCASSLVFRGPSYEQYFGPGTRLTVT.

Only one count was recorded for this clone. The chain carries TRBV4-1 and TRBJ2-3, with D possibly matching TRBD2 (5 bases). Trimming pared 4 bases from V and 6 bases from J, leaving 26 bases between. The CDR3 is made up of 18 amino acids. The germline V gene encodes CDR1 MGHRA and CDR2 YSYEKL. The CDR3 sequence: CASSPSTPNWRTGDTQYF. CDR3 sequence (DNA): TGCGCCAGCAGCCCCTCCACGCCAAACTGGAGAACGGGGGATACGCAGTATTTT.

This rearrangement joins TRBV9 to TRBJ2-3; 11 nucleotides agree with TRBD1. Looked up from germline, CDR1 is SGDLS and CDR2 is YYNGEE. The V segment lost 4 bases and the J segment 1 base; nucleotides outside the gene matches: 14. This CDR3 is 19 amino acids long. CDR3 sequence (DNA): TGTGCCAGCAGCCCCAGAAGTGGGGACAGGGGGTCTGGCACAGATACGCAGTATTTT. Encoded protein: CASSPRSGDRGSGTDTQYF. The full variable domain, rest sourced from reference TRBV9 and TRBJ2-3, is DSGVTQTPKHLITATGQRVTLRCSPRSGDLSVYWYQQSLDQGLQFLIQYYNGEERAKGNILERFSAQQFPDLHSELNLSSLELGDSALYFCASSPRSGDRGSGTDTQYFGPGTRLTVL.

The chain recombines TRBV19 with TRBJ2-7, with 12 bases identical to TRBD1. V was clipped by 2 bases and J by 6 bases; unmatched bases: 2. CDR1 and CDR2 from the germline V gene are LNHDA and SQIVND (reference sequence). This CDR3 is 14 amino acids long. CDR3 nucleotide sequence: TGTGCCAGTAGTATATCGGGACAGGGGGCCGAGCAGTACTTC. This encodes CASSISGQGAEQYF.

The chain employs TRBV4-3 and TRBJ2-7; the D gene is possibly TRBD2 (7 bases). The germline gives CDR1 LGHNA, CDR2 YSLEER. The ends were cut back, 0 bases at V and 7 bases at J, with 19 bases in the middle. CDR3 length: 16 residues. CDR3 bases: TGCGCCAGCAGCCAAGAATCGGGGGGCCGGGATTATGAGCAGTACTTC. Translating gives CASSQESGGRDYEQYF.

The rearrangement links TRBV28 to TRBJ2-1, with TRBD1 identical over 7 bases. The germline CDR1 and CDR2 sequences are MDHEN and SYDVKM. The CDR3 consists of 14 residues. After removal of 2 bases from V and 7 bases from J, the junction contained 5 bases not matched to a gene. The chain's CDR3 is CASSLTSRGNEQFF. The CDR3 DNA is TGTGCCAGCAGTTTAACGAGCAGGGGGAATGAGCAGTTCTTC.

This chain joins TRBV2 and TRBJ1-4; tentatively, D is TRBD1 (5 bases). The germline V gene encodes CDR1 SNHLY and CDR2 FYNNEI. V lost 10 bases to trimming and J lost 3 bases, with 18 bases between them. The CDR3 is made up of 15 amino acids. DNA for the CDR3: TGTGCCACCTCGGGGGGGGGTCCGGCTAATGAAAAACTGTTTTTT. Translated: CATSGGGPANEKLFF.

This chain uses TRBV29-1 with TRBJ2-2; 10 bases line up with TRBD1. V dropped 4 bases and J dropped 2; count of bases not matched to a gene: 7. The CDR3 runs 16 residues. From germline, CDR1 is SQVTM and CDR2 ANQGSEA. As DNA, the CDR3 is TGCAGCGTTGGGGGGACAGGGGCTCTCAACACCGGGGAGCTGTTTTTT. Protein product: CSVGGTGALNTGELFF.

The J gene is TRBJ2-5, the V gene TRBV5-4; 7 bases fit TRBD2. J gave up 4 bases and V 1 base, and 4 bases lay outside the gene matches. The germline CDR1 and CDR2 sequences are SGHNT and YYREEE (reference sequence). The CDR3 contains 14 residues. The CDR3 nucleotides read TGTGCCAGCAGCTTGCGCGGGGGACTAGAGACCCAGTACTTC. Encoded protein: CASSLRGGLETQYF.

For the CDR3, the DNA is TGTGCCTGGGGGGTCCGTTCAATCAGGGGACCGAATCAGCCCCAGCATTTT. This gives the protein CAWGVRSIRGPNQPQHF. This chain joins TRBV30 and TRBJ1-5, with D possibly TRBD1 on 6 matching bases. Trimming shortened V by 5 bases and J by 4 bases, and 24 bases separated the two germline ends. The germline V gene encodes CDR1 GTSNPN and CDR2 SVGIG (reference sequence). The CDR3 extends over 17 amino acids.

V is TRBV30 and J is TRBJ2-5; a weak D match, TRBD1 (5 bases). Looked up from germline, CDR1 is GTSNPN and CDR2 is SVGIG (reference sequence). The V end was cut by 2 bases, the J end by 5 bases, with 12 bases between. The CDR3 is made up of 13 amino acids. This chain's CDR3 is CAWSTTVRETQYF. The DNA of the CDR3 is TGTGCCTGGAGTACGACAGTCCGGGAGACCCAGTACTTC. The variable domain in full, completed from reference TRBV30 and TRBJ2-5, reads SQTIHQWPATLVQPVGSPLSLECTVEGTSNPNLYWYRQAAGRGLQLLFYSVGIGQISSEVPQNLSASRPQDRQFILSSKKLLLSDSGFYLCAWSTTVRETQYFGPGTRLLVL.

This clone was counted a few times. The chain links TRBV5-5 to TRBJ2-7; 10 bases align to TRBD2. The V and J ends lost 4 bases and 7 bases, in that order; junction bases with no gene match: 8. Germline lookup yields CDR1 SGHKS and CDR2 YYEKEE (reference sequence). The CDR3 covers 14 residues. The CDR3 sequence: CASSEAGGYREQYF. CDR3 DNA: TGTGCCAGCAGCGAAGCGGGGGGGTACCGGGAGCAGTACTTC.

The rearrangement links TRBV6-5 to TRBJ1-5, with 7 bases aligning to TRBD1. CDR1 and CDR2 from the germline V gene are MNHEY and SVGAGI. Unmatched junction bases numbered 9, after V lost 6 bases and J lost 7 bases. The CDR3 consists of 14 residues. The CDR3 sequence: CASRPRGENQPQHF. The CDR3 DNA reads as TGTGCCAGCAGGCCCAGGGGGGAAAACCAGCCCCAGCATTTT.

The count of this clone is one. The same CDR3 arises from other DNA sequences in this sample as well. The CDR3 loop reads CASSYSGRESIGELFF. The DNA of the CDR3 is TGTGCCAGCAGTTACTCTGGGCGGGAATCGATCGGGGAGCTGTTTTTT. The gene calls are TRBV6-5 and TRBJ2-2, with D possibly matching TRBD2 (6 bases). The germline gives CDR1 MNHEY, CDR2 SVGAGI. This CDR3 is built from 16 residues. Between the trimmed V and J ends, which lost 0 bases and 7 bases, there was a span of 15 bases.

As for this clone: The junction and the germline gene differ at one end; a read error may be behind it. This rearrangement joins TRBV5-1 to TRBJ1-2, with 11 bases aligning to TRBD1. This CDR3 has 12 residues. Per germline, CDR1 SGHRS and CDR2 YFSETQ. The CDR3 DNA is TGCGCCAGCAGCCCGGACAGGGGGCATTTTTCCTTC. Translation gives CASSPDRGHFSF. The full variable domain, completed using reference TRBV5-1 and TRBJ1-2, is KAGVTQTPRYLIKTRGQQVTLSCSPISGHRSVSWYQQTPGQGLQFLFEYFSETQRNKGNFPGRFSGRQFSNSRSEMNVSTLELGDSALYLCASSPDRGHFSFGSGTRLTVV.

This rearrangement joins TRBV10-2 to TRBJ2-3; 12 bases match TRBD2. Germline V lookup: CDR1 WSHSY, CDR2 SAAADI. The CDR3 sequence is 18 residues long. Trimming took 5 bases from V and 2 from J; bases not matched to a gene: 11. In DNA, the CDR3 is TGCGCCAGCAGTATCACCGGGACTAGCGGGCCGAACACAGATACGCAGTATTTT. Its protein is CASSITGTSGPNTDTQYF.

The chain combines TRBV28 with TRBJ1-3; 7 nucleotides align to TRBD1. The CDR3 sequence is 18 residues long. CDR1 and CDR2 (germline): MDHEN, SYDVKM. V was pared by 6 bases and J by 0 bases, with 14 bases of the junction left unmatched. The CDR3 DNA reads TGTGCCAGCAGCTTGCCCCGACAGGGCCAGATCTCTGGAAACACCATATATTTT. Encoded protein: CASSLPRQGQISGNTIYF.

This clone was seen more than once but under ten times. The chain is built from TRBV5-6 and TRBJ1-3, with D perhaps matching TRBD1 (5 bases). V was pared by 5 bases and J by 8 bases, with 20 bases between. The CDR3 is 15 residues long. Germline assignment: CDR1 SGHDT and CDR2 YYEEEE. The CDR3 protein is CASRHAGIGADTIYF. The CDR3 coding sequence is TGTGCCAGCAGACATGCAGGGATTGGGGCTGACACCATATATTTT.